This TCR beta chain stems from a study of CD8 T cells in ankylosing spondylitis. Trimming removed 3 bases at V and 2 bases at J, with 8 bases between. CDR1 and CDR2 (germline): SGHTA, FQGNSA. The length of the CDR3 is 13 residues. To note about this clonotype: The antigen is undetermined.

Whole-study results and caveats: In the blood and synovial fluid of reactive arthritis, some motif variants had been previously reported. Characteristic of ankylosing spondylitis blood, it appeared, was a TCR beta motif comprising about eight highly homologous variants. The clones that were linked to disease were reported to be significantly enriched in matched synovial fluid samples from ankylosing spondylitis patients. Those disease-linked clones were CD8+; they were also relatively rare in peripheral blood.

In making TCR beta libraries, quantitative 5'-RACE with molecular barcodes was used. Via MiXCR, TCRdb re-called the 5' RACE reads, giving one row per CDR3 protein. The repertoire holds approximately 150,000 distinct CDR3 sequences, with roughly a sixth as singletons. The sequencing input was blood, either unsorted or a sorted T cell fraction (not recorded which). This chain connects TRBV7-2 to TRBJ2-7, with D unresolved. The clonotype comes from a male donor with ankylosing spondylitis. This CDR3 is CASSFTATYEQYF. As DNA, the CDR3 is TGTGCCAGCAGCTTCACAGCGACCTACGAGCAGTACTTC.